This T cell receptor beta chain emerged from a study of cytomegalovirus exposure and HLA in healthy donors. As concerns this clone: The antigen remains undetermined.

Study outcomes and limitations: For TCR beta chains, V- and J-gene trimming was later linked to a missense DCLRE1C variant. Productive status was seen about 87% or about 30% of the time for most TCR beta V segments in an earlier analysis. CMV antigen specificity of three CMV-associated chains was confirmed in vitro.

Trimming at V came to 1 base and at J to 6 bases, leaving 15 bases not matched to a gene. The germline CDR1 and CDR2 sequences are SGHNT and YENEEA. The length of the CDR3 is 19 residues. The primer mix had 60 Vbeta and 13 Jbeta primers. The assay was immunoSEQ multiplex PCR, and TCRdb's table has in-frame clones only and misses some. The sample carries 200,000 to 250,000 clones, about 89% recorded once. This TCR was recovered from a woman aged 18-29 years in good health and CMV-seronegative. Sequencing used PBMCs. This rearrangement joins TRBV11-3 to TRBJ2-1; 10 nucleotides align to TRBD1. The CDR3 DNA reads as TGTGCCAGCAGCTTAGCCCTCGGGACAGGGGACGCCGATTTCAATGAGCAGTTCTTC. This codes for CASSLALGTGDADFNEQFF. Looking up the rest from reference TRBV11-3 and TRBJ2-1 gives the full variable domain: EAGVVQSPRYKIIEKKQPVAFWCNPISGHNTLYWYLQNLGQGPELLIRYENEEAVDDSQLPKDRFSAERLKGVDSTLKIQPAELGDSAVYLCASSLALGTGDADFNEQFFGPGTRLTVL.